This note documents a single T cell receptor beta chain sequence. One end of the junction does not line up with germline, which may come from a read error. TCRdb's table, derived via immunoSEQ multiplex PCR, lists solely in-frame clones and lacks some. The data show around 95,000 clones, with 87% seen just once and roughly 7.4% held by the top ten. The data belong to a study of blood T cell repertoires in COVID-19. The source material was peripheral blood. This sequence originates from a man aged 30-40 years in a cohort sampled during active COVID-19.

CDR3 protein: CASSFSPRGQARF. The DNA for the CDR3 is TGTGCCAGCAGTTTTTCCCCGCGAGGGCAGGCCCGCTTC. The genes are TRBV12-3 or TRBV12-4 and TRBJ2-7; TRBD2 might be the D (5 bases). The CDR3 loop spans 13 amino acids.